This TCR beta chain was obtained from a study of T cells in Graves' hyperthyroidism and ophthalmopathy. Using RNA transcripts as the source, TCR beta CDR3 regions were amplified. The primer set for the first-round RT-PCR of the TCR CDR3 was HTBI. TCRdb re-called the multiplex PCR reads through MiXCR, storing one row per CDR3 protein. The top ten clones hold about 35% of a sample with 40,000 to 60,000 distinct CDR3 sequences, about 53% of them seen once. This clonotype was picked up many times. The V and J ends lost 6 bases and 6 bases respectively, with 9 bases between them. Germline assignment: CDR1 MDHEN and CDR2 SYDVKM. The CDR3 has 13 amino acids.

The clonotype originates from a man between 18 and 29 years old with Graves' hyperthyroidism. Input material: peripheral blood or thyroid tissue (not recorded which). This chain connects TRBV28 to TRBJ1-6; D not resolved. The CDR3 loop reads CASSLTLNSPLHF. CDR3 DNA sequence: TGTGCCAGCAGCCTGACACTTAATTCACCCCTCCACTTT.